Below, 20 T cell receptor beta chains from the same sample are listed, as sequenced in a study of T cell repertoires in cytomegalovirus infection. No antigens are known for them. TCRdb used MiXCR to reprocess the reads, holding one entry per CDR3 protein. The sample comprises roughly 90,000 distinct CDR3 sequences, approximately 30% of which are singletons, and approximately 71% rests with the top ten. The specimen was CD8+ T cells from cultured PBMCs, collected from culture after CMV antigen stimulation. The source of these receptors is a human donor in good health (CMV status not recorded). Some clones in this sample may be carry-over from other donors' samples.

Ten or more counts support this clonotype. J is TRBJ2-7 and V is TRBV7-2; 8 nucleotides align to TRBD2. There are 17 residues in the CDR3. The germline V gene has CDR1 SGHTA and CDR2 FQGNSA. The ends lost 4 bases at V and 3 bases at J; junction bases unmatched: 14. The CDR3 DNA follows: TGTGCCAGCAGCTACACTCCAGGTAGCGGGGTTAACTACGAGCAGTACTTC. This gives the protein CASSYTPGSGVNYEQYF.

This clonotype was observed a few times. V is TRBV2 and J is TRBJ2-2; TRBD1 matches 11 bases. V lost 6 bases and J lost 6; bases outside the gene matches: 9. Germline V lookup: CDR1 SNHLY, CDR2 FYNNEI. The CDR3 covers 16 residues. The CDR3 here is CASRWTGGARAGELFF. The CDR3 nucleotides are TGTGCCAGCAGATGGACAGGGGGCGCGAGGGCCGGGGAGCTGTTTTTT.

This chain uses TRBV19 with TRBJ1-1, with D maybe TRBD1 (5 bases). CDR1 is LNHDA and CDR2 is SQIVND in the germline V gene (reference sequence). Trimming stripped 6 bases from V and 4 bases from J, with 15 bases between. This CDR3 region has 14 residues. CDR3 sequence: CASRPSAGSTEAFF. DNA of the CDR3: TGTGCCAGTAGGCCCTCAGCAGGGTCCACTGAAGCTTTCTTT.

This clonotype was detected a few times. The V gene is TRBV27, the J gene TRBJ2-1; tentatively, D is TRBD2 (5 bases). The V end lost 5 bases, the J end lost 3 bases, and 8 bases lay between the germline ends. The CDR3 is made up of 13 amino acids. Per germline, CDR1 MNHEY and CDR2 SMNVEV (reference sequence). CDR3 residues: CASSTTSYNEQFF. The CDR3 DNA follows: TGTGCCAGCAGTACCACTAGCTACAATGAGCAGTTCTTC.

The CDR3 spells CAEGRSGGYTF. The CDR3, as DNA: TGTGCCGAAGGGAGGTCCGGGGGCTACACCTTC. V and J are TRBV2 and TRBJ1-2; D is uncertain. Germline loops: CDR1 SNHLY, CDR2 FYNNEI. The CDR3 runs 11 residues. V was shortened by 11 bases and J by 8 bases, with 15 bases between the two germline ends.

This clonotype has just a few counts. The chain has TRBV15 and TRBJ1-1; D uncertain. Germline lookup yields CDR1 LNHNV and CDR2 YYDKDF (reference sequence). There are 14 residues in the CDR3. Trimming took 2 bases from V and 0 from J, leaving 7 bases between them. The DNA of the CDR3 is TGTGCCACCAGCAGACCGCAAATGAACACTGAAGCTTTCTTT. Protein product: CATSRPQMNTEAFF. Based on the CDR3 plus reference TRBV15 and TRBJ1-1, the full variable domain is DAMVIQNPRYQVTQFGKPVTLSCSQTLNHNVMYWYQQKSSQAPKLLFHYYDKDFNNEADTPDNFQSRRPNTSFCFLDIRSPGLGDTAMYLCATSRPQMNTEAFFGQGTRLTVV.

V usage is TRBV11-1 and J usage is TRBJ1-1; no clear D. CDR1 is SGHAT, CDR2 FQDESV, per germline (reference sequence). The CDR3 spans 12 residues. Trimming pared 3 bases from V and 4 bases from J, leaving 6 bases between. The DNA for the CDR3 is TGTGCCAGCAGCTTTATGGGCACTGAAGCTTTCTTT. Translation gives CASSFMGTEAFF.

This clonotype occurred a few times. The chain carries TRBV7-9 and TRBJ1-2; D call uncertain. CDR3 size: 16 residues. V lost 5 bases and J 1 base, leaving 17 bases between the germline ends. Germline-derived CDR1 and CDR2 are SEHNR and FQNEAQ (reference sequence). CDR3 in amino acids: CASSTILGKSNYGYTF. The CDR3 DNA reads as TGTGCCAGCAGCACTATCCTTGGGAAGAGTAACTATGGCTACACCTTC. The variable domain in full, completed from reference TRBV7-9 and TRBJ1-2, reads DTGVSQNPRHKITKRGQNVTFRCDPISEHNRLYWYRQTLGQGPEFLTYFQNEAQLEKSRLLSDRFSAERPKGSFSTLEIQRTEQGDSAMYLCASSTILGKSNYGYTFGSGTRLTVV.

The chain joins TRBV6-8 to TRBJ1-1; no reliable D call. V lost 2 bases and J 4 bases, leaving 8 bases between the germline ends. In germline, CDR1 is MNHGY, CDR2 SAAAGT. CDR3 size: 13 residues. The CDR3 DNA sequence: TGTGCCAGCAGTTACCAAGGGAGCACTGAAGCTTTCTTT. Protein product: CASSYQGSTEAFF.

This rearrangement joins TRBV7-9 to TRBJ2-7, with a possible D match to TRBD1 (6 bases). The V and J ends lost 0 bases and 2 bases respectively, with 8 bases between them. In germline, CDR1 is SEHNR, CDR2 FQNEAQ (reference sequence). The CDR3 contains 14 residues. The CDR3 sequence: CASSLAGAAYEQYF. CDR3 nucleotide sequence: TGTGCCAGCAGCTTAGCGGGGGCGGCCTACGAGCAGTACTTC.

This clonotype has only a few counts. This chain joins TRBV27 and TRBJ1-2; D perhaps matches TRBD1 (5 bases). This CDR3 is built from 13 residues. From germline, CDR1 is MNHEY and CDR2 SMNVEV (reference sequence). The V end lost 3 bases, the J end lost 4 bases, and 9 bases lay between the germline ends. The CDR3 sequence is CASSLGRTYGYTF. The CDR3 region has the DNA TGTGCCAGCAGTTTGGGACGGACCTATGGCTACACCTTC.

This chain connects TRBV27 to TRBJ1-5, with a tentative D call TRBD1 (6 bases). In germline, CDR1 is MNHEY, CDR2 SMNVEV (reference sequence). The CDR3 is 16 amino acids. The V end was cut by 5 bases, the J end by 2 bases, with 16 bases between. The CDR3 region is CASSVAGGARNQPQHF. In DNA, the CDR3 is TGTGCCAGCAGTGTCGCGGGGGGGGCACGCAATCAGCCCCAGCATTTT.

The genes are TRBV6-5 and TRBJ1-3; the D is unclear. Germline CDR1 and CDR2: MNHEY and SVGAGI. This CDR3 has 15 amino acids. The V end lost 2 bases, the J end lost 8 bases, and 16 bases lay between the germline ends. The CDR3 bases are TGTGCCAGCAGTTACGGAACGCCACCTTCACACACCATATATTTT. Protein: CASSYGTPPSHTIYF.

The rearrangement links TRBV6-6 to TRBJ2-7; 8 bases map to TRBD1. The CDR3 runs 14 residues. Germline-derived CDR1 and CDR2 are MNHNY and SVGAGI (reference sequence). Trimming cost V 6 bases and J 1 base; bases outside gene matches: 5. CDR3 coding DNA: TGTGCCAGCAGGGGACAGGACTCATCCTACGAGCAGTACTTC. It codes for CASRGQDSSYEQYF.

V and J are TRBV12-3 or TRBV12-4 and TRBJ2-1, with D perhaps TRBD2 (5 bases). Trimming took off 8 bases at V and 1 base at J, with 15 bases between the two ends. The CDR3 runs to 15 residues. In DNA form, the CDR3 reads TGTGCCAGCCTACTAGAGACACTGTCCTACAATGAGCAGTTCTTC. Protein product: CASLLETLSYNEQFF.

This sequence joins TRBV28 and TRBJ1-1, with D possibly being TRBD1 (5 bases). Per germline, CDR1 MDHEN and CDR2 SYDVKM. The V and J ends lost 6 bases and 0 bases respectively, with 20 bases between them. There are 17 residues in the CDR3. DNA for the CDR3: TGTGCCAGCAGGTCTAATCCGGGGCTCCAAATGAACACTGAAGCTTTCTTT. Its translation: CASRSNPGLQMNTEAFF.

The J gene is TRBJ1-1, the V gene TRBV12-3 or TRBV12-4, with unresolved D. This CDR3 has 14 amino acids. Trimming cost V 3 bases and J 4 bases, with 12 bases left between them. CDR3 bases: TGTGCCAGCAGTTTTCTTATAGGCAGCACTGAAGCTTTCTTT. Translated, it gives CASSFLIGSTEAFF.

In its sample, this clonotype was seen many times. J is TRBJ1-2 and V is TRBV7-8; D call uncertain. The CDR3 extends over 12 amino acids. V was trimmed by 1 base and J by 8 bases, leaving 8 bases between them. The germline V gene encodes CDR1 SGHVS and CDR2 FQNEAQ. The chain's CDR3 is CASSLGDGGYTF. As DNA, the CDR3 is TGTGCCAGCAGCTTAGGGGATGGAGGCTACACCTTC.

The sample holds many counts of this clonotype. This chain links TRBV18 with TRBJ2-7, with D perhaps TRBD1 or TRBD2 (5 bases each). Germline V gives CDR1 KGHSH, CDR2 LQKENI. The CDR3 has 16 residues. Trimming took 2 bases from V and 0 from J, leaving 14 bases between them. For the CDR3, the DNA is TGTGCCAGCTCACCATCCGGGGCTGCGAGCTCCTACGAGCAGTACTTC. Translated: CASSPSGAASSYEQYF. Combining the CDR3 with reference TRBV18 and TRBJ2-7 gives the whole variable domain NAGVMQNPRHLVRRRGQEARLRCSPMKGHSHVYWYRQLPEEGLKFMVYLQKENIIDESGMPKERFSAEFPKEGPSILRIQQVVRGDSAAYFCASSPSGAASSYEQYFGPGTRLTVT.

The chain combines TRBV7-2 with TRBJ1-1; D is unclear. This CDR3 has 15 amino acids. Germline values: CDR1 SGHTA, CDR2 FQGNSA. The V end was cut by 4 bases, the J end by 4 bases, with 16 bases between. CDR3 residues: CASSSIGRVGTEAFF. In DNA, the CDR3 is TGTGCCAGCAGCTCCATTGGCCGGGTGGGCACTGAAGCTTTCTTT.